The 22 T cell receptor beta chains listed next were all sequenced from one sample in a study of CD8+ T cells in alopecia areata. TCR sequencing used cDNA made by reverse transcription of extracted RNA. Sequencing was performed with immunoSEQ multiplex PCR; in TCRdb, only in-frame clones are kept and a portion is missing. The sample lists 150,000 or so clones, more than 45% occurring once. Material: CD4+ T cells sorted from blood. The receptors here all came from a human donor with alopecia areata.

The chain has TRBV2 and TRBJ2-7, with D perhaps matching TRBD2 (5 bases). Germline CDR1 is SNHLY and CDR2 is FYNNEI. The germline V and J ends were trimmed by 8 bases and 2 bases, with 16 bases remaining between them. The CDR3 length is 14 residues. DNA for the CDR3: TGTGCCAGCGGGGAGCAGGACGGGCCCTACGAGCAGTACTTC. This codes for CASGEQDGPYEQYF. Complete variable domain (other parts from reference TRBV2 and TRBJ2-7): EPEVTQTPSHQVTQMGQEVILRCVPISNHLYFYWYRQILGQKVEFLVSFYNNEISEKSEIFDDQFSVERPDGSNFTLKIRSTKLEDSAMYFCASGEQDGPYEQYFGPGTRLTVT.

The CDR3 sequence is CASSRFGEETQYF. The CDR3 nucleotides are TGCGCCAGCAGTAGGTTCGGAGAAGAGACCCAGTACTTC. The V gene is TRBV5-1, the J gene TRBJ2-5; D unresolved. Germline V gives CDR1 SGHRS, CDR2 YFSETQ. The CDR3 totals 13 residues. V lost 5 bases, J lost 3 bases, and 11 bases lay in between. Combining the CDR3 with reference TRBV5-1 and TRBJ2-5 gives the whole variable domain KAGVTQTPRYLIKTRGQQVTLSCSPISGHRSVSWYQQTPGQGLQFLFEYFSETQRNKGNFPGRFSGRQFSNSRSEMNVSTLELGDSALYLCASSRFGEETQYFGPGTRLLVL.

The chain carries TRBV28 and TRBJ1-1; 7 positions agree with TRBD1. Germline V gene lookup returns CDR1 MDHEN and CDR2 SYDVKM. V was pared by 1 base and J by 8 bases, with 4 bases of the junction left unmatched. The CDR3 is 13 residues long. DNA for the CDR3: TGTGCCAGCAGTTTATATGGGACAGAGGAAGCTTTCTTT. This encodes CASSLYGTEEAFF.

The chain uses TRBV7-2 and TRBJ2-7, with 7 bases lining up with TRBD2. This CDR3 is built from 14 residues. Germline CDR1 reads SGHTA; CDR2 reads FQGNSA. Losses at the gene ends were 6 bases for V and 0 bases for J; bases not matched to a gene: 5. The DNA of the CDR3 is TGTGCCAGCAGTGCAAGCGGGACCTCCTACGAGCAGTACTTC. It is translated as CASSASGTSYEQYF.

The J gene is TRBJ2-1, the V gene TRBV27, with D possibly matching TRBD1 (5 bases). V gave up 4 bases and J gave up 4 bases, with 11 bases separating them. Germline CDR1 MNHEY, CDR2 SMNVEV (reference sequence). The CDR3 contains 14 residues. Written as DNA, the CDR3 is TGTGCCAGCAGTTCCAGGGCGGAATACAATGAGCAGTTCTTC. It yields the protein CASSSRAEYNEQFF.

The chain has TRBV7-9 and TRBJ2-1; 7 positions match TRBD2. After removal of 5 bases from V and 2 bases from J, the junction contained 6 bases not matched to a gene. The CDR3 is 15 residues long. Germline V gene sequence: CDR1 SEHNR, CDR2 FQNEAQ (reference sequence). For the CDR3, the DNA is TGTGCCAGCAGCAAAGCGGGAAATCCCTACAATGAGCAGTTCTTC. It is translated as CASSKAGNPYNEQFF. Supplemented by reference TRBV7-9 and TRBJ2-1, the full variable domain reads DTGVSQNPRHKITKRGQNVTFRCDPISEHNRLYWYRQTLGQGPEFLTYFQNEAQLEKSRLLSDRFSAERPKGSFSTLEIQRTEQGDSAMYLCASSKAGNPYNEQFFGPGTRLTVL.

In this sample, this clone turned up a few times. This chain uses TRBV2 with TRBJ2-5, with 7 nucleotides matching TRBD1. The V segment lost 11 bases and the J segment 1 base; nucleotides outside the gene matches: 10. The CDR3 covers 14 residues. Germline lookup yields CDR1 SNHLY and CDR2 FYNNEI. The DNA for the CDR3 is TGTGCCGGCCAAAGGACAGGTACCCAAGAGACCCAGTACTTC. Its protein is CAGQRTGTQETQYF.

This clone was found a few times. The V and J genes are TRBV29-1 and TRBJ1-1; the match to TRBD1 covers 7 bases. The CDR3 length is 14 residues. Trimming removed 3 bases from V and 4 bases from J; junction bases left unmatched: 8. Germline lookup yields CDR1 SQVTM and CDR2 ANQGSEA. CDR3 sequence: CSVDPGQLSTEAFF. The CDR3 region has the DNA TGCAGCGTTGATCCGGGACAGCTGTCCACTGAAGCTTTCTTT.

The chain is built from TRBV28 and TRBJ1-5, with D possibly being TRBD1 (5 bases). The CDR3 consists of 12 residues. In germline, CDR1 is MDHEN, CDR2 SYDVKM. V was trimmed by 7 bases and J by 5 bases, leaving 9 bases between them. The CDR3 protein is CASMGVDQPQHF. CDR3 nucleotide sequence: TGTGCCAGCATGGGGGTTGATCAGCCCCAGCATTTT.

The chain uses TRBV5-6 and TRBJ1-2; D perhaps matches TRBD1 (5 bases). The ends were cut back, 0 bases at V and 4 bases at J, with 13 bases in the middle. CDR1 and CDR2 from the germline V gene are SGHDT and YYEEEE. CDR3 size: 15 residues. The CDR3 nucleotides are TGTGCCAGCAGCTTGGCTGTCAGGGCAACCTATGGCTACACCTTC. Translating gives CASSLAVRATYGYTF.

This clone showed up just a few times. The genes are TRBV18 and TRBJ2-3; tentatively, D is TRBD2 (6 bases). V was cut by 3 bases and J by 1 base, with 11 bases left in between. Germline V lookup: CDR1 KGHSH, CDR2 LQKENI. The CDR3 runs 15 residues. The CDR3 protein is CASSPKLAGTDTQYF. DNA for the CDR3: TGTGCCAGCTCACCTAAACTAGCCGGCACAGATACGCAGTATTTT.

In this sample, this clone turned up a few times. This rearrangement joins TRBV6-5 to TRBJ2-7; D is perhaps TRBD1 (5 bases). V lost 2 bases and J 2 bases, leaving 10 bases between the germline ends. CDR1 and CDR2 (germline): MNHEY, SVGAGI. The CDR3 runs to 14 residues. The CDR3: CASSYLTGAYEQYF. The DNA of the CDR3 is TGTGCCAGCAGTTACCTCACAGGAGCCTACGAGCAGTACTTC.

This chain links TRBV27 with TRBJ2-1; D remains ambiguous. The CDR3 contains 17 residues. Germline loops: CDR1 MNHEY, CDR2 SMNVEV (reference sequence). Trimming stripped 5 bases from V and 8 bases from J, with 25 bases between. The CDR3 DNA sequence: TGTGCCAGCAGTCACTCAAAACGACTTTTGGTCCCCGATGAGCAGTTCTTC. This encodes CASSHSKRLLVPDEQFF.

This clone was seen a single time. The rearrangement links TRBV29-1 to TRBJ2-1; the match to TRBD2 covers 13 bases. Germline-derived CDR1 and CDR2 are SQVTM and ANQGSEA. Trimming removed 7 bases from V and 6 bases from J; junction bases left unmatched: 15. This CDR3 region has 17 residues. The CDR3 sequence: CSATTSGRWEYTNEQFF. The CDR3 DNA follows: TGCAGCGCCACGACTAGCGGGAGGTGGGAGTATACCAATGAGCAGTTCTTC.

The table lists this clone with a few counts. This sequence joins TRBV7-9 and TRBJ2-1, with TRBD2 matching over 12 bases. The CDR3 runs to 16 residues. After removal of 5 bases from V and 4 bases from J, the junction contained 6 bases not matched to a gene. CDR1 is SEHNR and CDR2 is FQNEAQ in the germline V gene (reference sequence). The chain's CDR3 is CASSTASGRAYNEQFF. CDR3 bases: TGTGCCAGCAGCACCGCTAGCGGGAGGGCTTACAATGAGCAGTTCTTC.

This chain links TRBV29-1 with TRBJ2-4, with TRBD1 matching over 7 bases. Unmatched junction bases numbered 9, after V lost 7 bases and J lost 6 bases. Germline values: CDR1 SQVTM, CDR2 ANQGSEA. The CDR3 loop spans 13 amino acids. The CDR3: CSALTGIRNIQYF. The CDR3 DNA follows: TGCAGCGCTTTGACAGGGATTAGAAACATTCAGTACTTC. The whole variable domain, filled in from reference TRBV29-1 and TRBJ2-4, reads SAVISQKPSRDICQRGTSLTIQCQVDSQVTMMFWYRQQPGQSLTLIATANQGSEATYESGFVIDKFPISRPNLTFSTLTVSNMSPEDSSIYLCSALTGIRNIQYFGAGTRLSVL.

V gene TRBV30 combines with J gene TRBJ2-3; 11 positions match TRBD2. The V segment lost 2 bases and the J segment 3 bases; nucleotides outside the gene matches: 4. In germline, CDR1 is GTSNPN, CDR2 SVGIG (reference sequence). The CDR3 has 15 residues. The CDR3 reads CAWSSGTSGTDTQYF. In DNA, the CDR3 is TGTGCCTGGAGTTCCGGGACTAGCGGAACAGATACGCAGTATTTT.

In this sample, this clone turned up once. The chain recombines TRBV4-1 with TRBJ2-7; D gene ambiguous. This CDR3 contains 15 residues. Germline V gene data show CDR1 as MGHRA and CDR2 as YSYEKL. Trimming pared 3 bases from V and 3 bases from J, leaving 15 bases between. The CDR3 nucleotides read TGCGCCAGCAGCCACCCCACGAAAGACGGCTACGAGCAGTACTTC. Translating gives CASSHPTKDGYEQYF.

The chain uses TRBV14 and TRBJ1-1; D is undetermined. Germline-derived CDR1 and CDR2 are SGHDN and FVKESK. The CDR3 consists of 16 residues. Trimming shortened V by 0 bases and J by 0 bases, and 11 bases separated the two germline ends. The DNA for the CDR3 is TGTGCCAGCAGCCAAGATCTCGGGGTAGTGAACACTGAAGCTTTCTTT. Translation: CASSQDLGVVNTEAFF. Supplemented by reference TRBV14 and TRBJ1-1, the full variable domain reads EAGVTQFPSHSVIEKGQTVTLRCDPISGHDNLYWYRRVMGKEIKFLLHFVKESKQDESGMPNNRFLAERTGGTYSTLKVQPAELEDSGVYFCASSQDLGVVNTEAFFGQGTRLTVV.

Only a few counts were recorded for this clone. This sequence joins TRBV29-1 and TRBJ2-7; possibly TRBD1 for D (6 bases). V dropped 6 bases and J dropped 3 bases, with 15 bases sitting between them. Germline CDR1 is SQVTM and CDR2 is ANQGSEA. The CDR3 is made up of 13 amino acids. The DNA of the CDR3 is TGCAGCGTCAAGAGAGGGACAAACTACGAGCAGTACTTC. Translated, it gives CSVKRGTNYEQYF.

This clone showed up just a few times. This rearrangement joins TRBV29-1 to TRBJ1-2; D is possibly TRBD1 (5 bases). Looked up from germline, CDR1 is SQVTM and CDR2 is ANQGSEA. This CDR3 comprises 15 residues. V gave up 6 bases and J gave up 0 bases, with 17 bases separating them. Here the CDR3 DNA reads TGCAGCGTCGTGGGGGGACCGACGACTAACTATGGCTACACCTTC. Amino acids: CSVVGGPTTNYGYTF.

V usage is TRBV5-1 and J usage is TRBJ2-1; no firm D call. From germline, CDR1 is SGHRS and CDR2 YFSETQ. CDR3 length: 16 residues. V was clipped by 0 bases and J by 0 bases, with 10 bases between them. The chain's CDR3 is CASSLGIVSSYNEQFF. CDR3 nucleotide sequence: TGCGCCAGCAGCTTGGGTATAGTTAGCTCCTACAATGAGCAGTTCTTC.